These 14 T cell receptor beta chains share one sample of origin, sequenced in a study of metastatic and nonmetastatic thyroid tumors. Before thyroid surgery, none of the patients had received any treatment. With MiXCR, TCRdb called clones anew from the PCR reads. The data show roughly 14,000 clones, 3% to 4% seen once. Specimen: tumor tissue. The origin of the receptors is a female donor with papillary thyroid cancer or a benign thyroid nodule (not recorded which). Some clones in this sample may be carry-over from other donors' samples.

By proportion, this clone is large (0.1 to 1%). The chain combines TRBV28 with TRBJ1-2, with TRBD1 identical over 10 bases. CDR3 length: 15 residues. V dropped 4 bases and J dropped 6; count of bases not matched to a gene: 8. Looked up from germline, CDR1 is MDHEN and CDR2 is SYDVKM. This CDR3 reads CASSSTDRGPHGYTF. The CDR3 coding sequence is TGTGCCAGCAGTTCGACCGACAGGGGGCCTCATGGCTACACCTTC.

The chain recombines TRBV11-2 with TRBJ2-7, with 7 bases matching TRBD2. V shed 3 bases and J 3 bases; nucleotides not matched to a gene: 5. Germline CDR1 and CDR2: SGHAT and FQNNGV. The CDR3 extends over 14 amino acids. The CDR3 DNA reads TGTGCCAGCAGCTTGTTCAGGACTAGCTACGAGCAGTACTTC. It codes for CASSLFRTSYEQYF.

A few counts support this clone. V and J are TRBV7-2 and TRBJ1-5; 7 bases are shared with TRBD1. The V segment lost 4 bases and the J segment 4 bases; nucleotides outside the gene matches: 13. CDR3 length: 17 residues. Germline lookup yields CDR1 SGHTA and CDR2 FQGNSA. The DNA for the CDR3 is TGTGCCAGCAGCTCCCTATTAGGGGGCGGAGGGAATCAGCCCCAGCATTTT. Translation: CASSSLLGGGGNQPQHF.

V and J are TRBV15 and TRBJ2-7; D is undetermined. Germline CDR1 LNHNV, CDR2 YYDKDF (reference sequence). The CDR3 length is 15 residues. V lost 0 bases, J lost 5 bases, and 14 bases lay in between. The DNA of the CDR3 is TGTGCCACCAGCAGAGATCGGTACTTGCCCCACGAGCAGTACTTC. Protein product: CATSRDRYLPHEQYF.

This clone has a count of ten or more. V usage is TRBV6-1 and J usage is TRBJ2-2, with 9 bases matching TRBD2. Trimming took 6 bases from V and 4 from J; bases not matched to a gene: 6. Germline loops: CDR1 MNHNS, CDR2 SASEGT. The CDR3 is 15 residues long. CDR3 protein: CASRAREGGTGELFF. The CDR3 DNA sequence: TGTGCCAGCAGGGCGCGGGAGGGGGGCACCGGGGAGCTGTTTTTT.

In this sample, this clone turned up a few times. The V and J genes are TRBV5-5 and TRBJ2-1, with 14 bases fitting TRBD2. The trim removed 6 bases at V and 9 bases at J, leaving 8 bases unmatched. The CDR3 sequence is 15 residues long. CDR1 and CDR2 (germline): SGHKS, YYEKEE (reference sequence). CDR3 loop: CASTRLAGGPSEQFF. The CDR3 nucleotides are TGTGCCAGCACCCGACTAGCGGGAGGGCCGAGTGAGCAGTTCTTC.

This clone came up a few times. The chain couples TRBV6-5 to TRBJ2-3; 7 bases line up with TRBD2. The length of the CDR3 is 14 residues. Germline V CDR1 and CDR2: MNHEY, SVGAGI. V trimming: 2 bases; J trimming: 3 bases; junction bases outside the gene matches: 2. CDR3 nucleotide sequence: TGTGCCAGCAGTTACGGCGGGAGTACAGATACGCAGTATTTT. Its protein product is CASSYGGSTDTQYF.

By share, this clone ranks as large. The CDR3 region is CASRGRNPNTGELFF. CDR3 nucleotides: TGCGCCAGCAGGGGACGAAACCCGAACACCGGGGAGCTGTTTTTT. The chain carries TRBV5-1 and TRBJ2-2; D could derive from TRBD1 or TRBD2 (5 bases each). Germline-derived CDR1 and CDR2 are SGHRS and YFSETQ. V was trimmed by 5 bases and J by 0 bases, leaving 11 bases between them. CDR3 length: 15 residues.

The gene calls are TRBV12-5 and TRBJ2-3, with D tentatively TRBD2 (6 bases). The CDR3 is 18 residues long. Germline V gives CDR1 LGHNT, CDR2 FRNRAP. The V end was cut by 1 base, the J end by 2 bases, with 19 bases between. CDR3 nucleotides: TGTGCTAGTGGTTTGGGCCTCTCTTCGGGGGTCTCCACAGATACGCAGTATTTT. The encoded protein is CASGLGLSSGVSTDTQYF.

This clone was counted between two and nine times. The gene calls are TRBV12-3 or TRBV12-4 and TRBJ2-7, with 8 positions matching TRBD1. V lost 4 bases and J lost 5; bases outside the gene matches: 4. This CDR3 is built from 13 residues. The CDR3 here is CASSSIQGDEQYF. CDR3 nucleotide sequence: TGTGCCAGCAGTTCGATACAGGGGGACGAGCAGTACTTC.

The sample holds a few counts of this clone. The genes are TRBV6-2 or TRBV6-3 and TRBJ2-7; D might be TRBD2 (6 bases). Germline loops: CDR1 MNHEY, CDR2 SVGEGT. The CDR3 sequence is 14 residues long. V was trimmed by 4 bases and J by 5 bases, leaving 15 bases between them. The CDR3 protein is CASSSGTSSDEQYF. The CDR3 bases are TGTGCCAGCAGTTCCGGGACTTCGTCCGACGAGCAGTACTTC.

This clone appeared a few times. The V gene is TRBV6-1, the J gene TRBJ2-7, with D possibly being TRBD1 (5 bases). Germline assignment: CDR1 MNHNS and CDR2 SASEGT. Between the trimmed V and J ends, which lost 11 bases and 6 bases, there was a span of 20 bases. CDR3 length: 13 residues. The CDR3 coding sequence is TGTGCCGTCCTCGGTGTAGGGGCGCGCGAGCAGTACTTC. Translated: CAVLGVGAREQYF.

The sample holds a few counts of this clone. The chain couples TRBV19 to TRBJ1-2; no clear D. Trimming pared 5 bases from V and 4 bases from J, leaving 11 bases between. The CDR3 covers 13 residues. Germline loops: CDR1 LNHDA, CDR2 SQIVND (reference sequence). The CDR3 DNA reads TGTGCCAGTAGTGAAGGACCTTTCTATGGCTACACCTTC. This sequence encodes CASSEGPFYGYTF.

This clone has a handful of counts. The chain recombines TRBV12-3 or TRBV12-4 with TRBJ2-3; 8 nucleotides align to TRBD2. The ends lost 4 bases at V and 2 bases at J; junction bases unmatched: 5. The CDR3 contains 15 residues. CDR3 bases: TGTGCCAGCAGTTCTATAGCGGGACCCACAGATACGCAGTATTTT. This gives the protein CASSSIAGPTDTQYF.